These T cell receptor beta chains were read from a single sample in a study of T cells in Graves' hyperthyroidism and ophthalmopathy. TCRdb redid the calling of the multiplex PCR reads with MiXCR, one entry per CDR3 protein. The table shows around 620,000 distinct CDR3 sequences, with approximately 15% occurring only once. The material sequenced was blood. These receptors were taken from a woman between 18 and 29 years old with Graves' ophthalmopathy. Each CDR3 is given with its conserved first and last residue. The D gene is left open where the match is weak. Size is omitted from some rows. Given values are once, few, many or a class for expanded clones.

TRBD2,TRBV7-2,many,TRBJ2-7,CASSLVGGATYEQYF,TGTGCCAGCAGCTTAGTGGGAGGGGCCACCTACGAGCAGTACTTC
TRBD1,TRBV6-1,many,TRBJ1-2,CASSAGTGGGRDYGYTF,TGTGCCAGCAGTGCTGGGACAGGGGGAGGGAGGGACTATGGCTACACCTTC
TRBD2,TRBV7-9,many,TRBJ2-1,CASSFGTSGQNEQFF,TGTGCCAGCAGCTTCGGGACTAGCGGGCAAAATGAGCAGTTCTTC
-,TRBV2,few,TRBJ2-4,CASSRRDANIIIAKNIQYF,TGTGCCAGCAGTCGTCGGGACGCCAATATAATCATAGCCAAAAACATTCAGTACTTC
TRBD2,TRBV7-2,many,TRBJ2-1,CASSLGLAGGGEQFF,TGTGCCAGCAGCTTGGGACTAGCGGGAGGAGGGGAGCAGTTCTTC
-,TRBV27,-,TRBJ2-2,CASRKAVTGELFF,TGTGCCAGCAGAAAGGCGGTCACCGGGGAGCTGTTTTTT
TRBD2,TRBV6-2/TRBV6-3,-,TRBJ2-2,CASSYSPGLAGYTLNTGELFF,TGTGCCAGCAGTTACTCGCCGGGACTAGCGGGATATACCTTAAACACCGGGGAGCTGTTTTTT
TRBD2,TRBV2,many,TRBJ2-2,CASSPTGLAKTGELFF,TGTGCCAGCAGTCCGACGGGACTAGCGAAAACCGGGGAGCTGTTTTTT
TRBD1,TRBV28,-,TRBJ2-1,CASSVGQGDGFSSYNEQFF,TGTGCCAGCAGCGTAGGGCAGGGGGATGGGTTTAGCTCCTACAATGAGCAGTTCTTC
-,TRBV7-9,-,TRBJ2-7,CASSARLGEDEQYF,TGTGCCAGCAGCGCACGATTGGGGGAGGACGAGCAGTACTTC
TRBD2,TRBV6-1,many,TRBJ2-2,CASTPLAGRVGELFF,TGTGCCAGCACCCCGCTAGCGGGGCGGGTCGGGGAGCTGTTTTTT